This TCR beta chain was identified in a study of blood T cell repertoires in COVID-19. Background on the study: From the United States, Italy and Spain came samples of acute and convalescent COVID-19. T cells, B-cell-depleted T cells, or PBMCs supplied cDNA or gDNA.

V trimming: 5 bases; J trimming: 0 bases; junction bases outside the gene matches: 8. CDR1 is SEHNR, CDR2 FQNEAQ, per germline (reference sequence). The CDR3 is 18 amino acids. This table comes from immunoSEQ multiplex PCR, and its TCRdb copy is limited to in-frame clones, with some not included. The data contain about 670,000 clones, 90% of them seen just once; the ten biggest clones take up approximately 0.3%. Material for sequencing was peripheral blood. The chain combines TRBV7-9 with TRBJ2-6; TRBD1 matches at 9 bases. This receptor was identified in a woman aged 18-29 years with acute or convalescent COVID-19. The CDR3 DNA reads TGTGCCAGCAGCGGGGGACAGGGAGGATACTCTGGGGCCAACGTCCTGACTTTC. Translating gives CASSGGQGGYSGANVLTF.